This T cell receptor (beta chain) was sequenced in a study of beta chain features in type 1 diabetes. Study-wide results and caveats: Patients with Type 1 diabetes showed moderately but significantly shorter TCRB CDR3s in all four CD4+ subsets. PCR might preferentially amplify shorter templates, equally in patients and controls.

Naive, central memory, regulatory and stem cell-like memory cells within the CD4+ compartment were sorted using CD45RO/CCR7/CD25/CD127/CD95/CD27. This clone has a handful of counts. Its specificity is unknown. The sequenced template was cDNA made from the entire isolated RNA. The average read count of naive, central memory and regulatory T cell samples was some 3.5 million. TCRdb's table, derived via immunoSEQ multiplex PCR, lists solely in-frame clones and lacks some. The sample lists 600,000 or so clones, approximately 13% seen once, with around 0.12% in the top ten. CDR1 SGHTA and CDR2 FQGNSA come from the germline V gene. The ends were cut back, 6 bases at V and 7 bases at J, with 15 bases in the middle. This CDR3 spans 13 amino acids.

The genes are TRBV7-2 and TRBJ2-5, with D perhaps assigned TRBD1 or TRBD2 (5 bases each). Sequencing used naive CD4+ T cells from blood. The clonotype was recovered from a man younger than 40 with type 1 diabetes. The chain's CDR3 is CASSGAGPGTQYF. CDR3 DNA sequence: TGTGCCAGCAGTGGGGCGGGCCCGGGGACCCAGTACTTC.